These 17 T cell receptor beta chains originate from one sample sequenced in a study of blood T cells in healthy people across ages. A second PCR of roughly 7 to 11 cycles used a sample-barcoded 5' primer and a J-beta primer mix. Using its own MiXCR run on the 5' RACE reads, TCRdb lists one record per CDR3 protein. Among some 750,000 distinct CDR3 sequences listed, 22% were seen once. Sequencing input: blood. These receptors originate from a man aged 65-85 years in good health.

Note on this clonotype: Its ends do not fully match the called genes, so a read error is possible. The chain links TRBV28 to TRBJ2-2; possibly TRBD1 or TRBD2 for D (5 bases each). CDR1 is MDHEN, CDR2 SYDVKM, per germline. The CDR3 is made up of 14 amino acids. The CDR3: CASSLFPLAGALFF. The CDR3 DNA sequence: TGTGCCAGCAGTTTATTTCCTCTCGCCGGGGCGCTGTTTTTT.

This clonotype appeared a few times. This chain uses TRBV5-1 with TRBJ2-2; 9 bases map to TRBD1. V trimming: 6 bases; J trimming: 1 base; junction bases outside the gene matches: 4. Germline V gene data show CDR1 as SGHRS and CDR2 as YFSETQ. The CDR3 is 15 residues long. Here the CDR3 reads CASITDRGNTGELFF. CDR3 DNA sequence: TGCGCCAGCATAACGGACAGGGGGAACACCGGGGAGCTGTTTTTT.

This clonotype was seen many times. CDR3 in amino acids: CASSLDPGSGANVLTF. The CDR3, as DNA: TGTGCCAGCAGCTTAGACCCAGGCTCTGGGGCCAACGTCCTGACTTTC. V is TRBV7-6 and J is TRBJ2-6; D gene unclear. From germline, CDR1 is SGHVS and CDR2 FNYEAQ. Deletions cut 1 base from V and 0 bases from J, with 7 bases between. CDR3 length: 16 amino acids.

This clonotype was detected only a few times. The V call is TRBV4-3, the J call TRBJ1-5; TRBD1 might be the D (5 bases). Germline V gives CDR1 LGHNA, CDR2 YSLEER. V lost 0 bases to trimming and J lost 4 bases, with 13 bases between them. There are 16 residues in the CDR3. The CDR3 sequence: CASSQEVTPGNQPQHF. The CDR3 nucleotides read TGCGCCAGCAGCCAAGAGGTTACCCCAGGGAATCAGCCCCAGCATTTT.

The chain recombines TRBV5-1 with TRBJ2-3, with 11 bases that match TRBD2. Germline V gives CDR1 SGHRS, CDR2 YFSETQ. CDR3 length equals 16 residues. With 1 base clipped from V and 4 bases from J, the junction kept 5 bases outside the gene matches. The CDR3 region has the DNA TGCGCCAGCAGCTTGACTCCGGGACTAGCGGCAGATACGCAGTATTTT. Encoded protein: CASSLTPGLAADTQYF.

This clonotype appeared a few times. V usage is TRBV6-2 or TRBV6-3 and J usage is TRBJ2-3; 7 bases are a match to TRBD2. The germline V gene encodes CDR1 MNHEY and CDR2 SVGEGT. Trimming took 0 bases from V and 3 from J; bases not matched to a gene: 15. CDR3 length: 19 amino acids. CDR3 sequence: CASSYSSVKASGLTDTQYF. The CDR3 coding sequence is TGTGCCAGCAGTTACTCGTCCGTCAAGGCTAGCGGTTTGACAGATACGCAGTATTTT.

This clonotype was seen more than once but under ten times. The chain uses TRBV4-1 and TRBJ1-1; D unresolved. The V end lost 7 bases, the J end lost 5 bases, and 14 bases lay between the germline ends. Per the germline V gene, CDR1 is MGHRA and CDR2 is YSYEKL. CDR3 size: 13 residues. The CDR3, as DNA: TGCGCCAGCACCCTAGGAAGTAGAACTGAAGCTTTCTTT. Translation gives CASTLGSRTEAFF.

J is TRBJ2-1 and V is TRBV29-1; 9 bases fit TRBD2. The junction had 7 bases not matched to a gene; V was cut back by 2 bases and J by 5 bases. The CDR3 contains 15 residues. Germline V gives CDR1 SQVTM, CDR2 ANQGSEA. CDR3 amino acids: CSVETAGGRDNEQFF. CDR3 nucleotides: TGCAGCGTTGAAACTGCGGGAGGGCGGGACAATGAGCAGTTCTTC.

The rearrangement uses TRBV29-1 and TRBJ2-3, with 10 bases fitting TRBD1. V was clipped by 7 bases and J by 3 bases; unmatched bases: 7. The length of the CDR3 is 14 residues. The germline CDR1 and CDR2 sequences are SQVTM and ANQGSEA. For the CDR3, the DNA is TGCAGCGGTCGGACAGGGGGAGGTACAGATACGCAGTATTTT. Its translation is CSGRTGGGTDTQYF.

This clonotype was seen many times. The CDR3 spells CASSPGQSYEQYF. The CDR3 nucleotides read TGTGCCAGCAGTCCGGGACAGTCCTACGAGCAGTACTTC. The chain is built from TRBV18 and TRBJ2-7; 7 nucleotides match TRBD1. The germline gives CDR1 KGHSH, CDR2 LQKENI. CDR3 length: 13 residues. The J segment lost 1 base and the V segment lost 8 bases, leaving 5 bases of the junction unmatched.

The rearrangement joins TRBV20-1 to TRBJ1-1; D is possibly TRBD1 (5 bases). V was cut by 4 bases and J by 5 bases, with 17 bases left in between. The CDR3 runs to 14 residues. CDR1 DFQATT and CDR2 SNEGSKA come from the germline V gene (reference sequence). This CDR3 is CSAKAGVWGTEAFF. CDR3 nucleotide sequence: TGCAGTGCTAAAGCTGGGGTTTGGGGGACTGAAGCTTTCTTT.

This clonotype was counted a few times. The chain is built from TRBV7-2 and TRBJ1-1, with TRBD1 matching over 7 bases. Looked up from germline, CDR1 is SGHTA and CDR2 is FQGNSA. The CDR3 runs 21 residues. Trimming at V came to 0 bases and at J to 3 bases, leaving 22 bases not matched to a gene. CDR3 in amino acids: CASSLARGRRQGSLGHTEAFF. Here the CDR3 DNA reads TGTGCCAGCAGCTTAGCCCGAGGAAGAAGACAGGGTTCTTTAGGGCACACTGAAGCTTTCTTT.

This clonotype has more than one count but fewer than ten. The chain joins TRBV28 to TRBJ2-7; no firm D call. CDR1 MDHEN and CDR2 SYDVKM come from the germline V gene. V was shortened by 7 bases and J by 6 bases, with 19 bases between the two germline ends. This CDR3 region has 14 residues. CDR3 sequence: CASTSVSSSFEQYF. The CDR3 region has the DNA TGTGCCAGCACCTCAGTCTCCAGCAGCTTCGAGCAGTACTTC.

This CDR3 reads CASSGGGTVNTEAFF. In DNA, the CDR3 is TGTGCCAGCAGCGGAGGGGGCACAGTGAACACTGAAGCTTTCTTT. The rearrangement joins TRBV7-2 to TRBJ1-1; TRBD1 matches at 7 bases. The CDR3 length is 15 residues. J was trimmed by 0 bases and V by 5 bases; bases with no gene match: 6. Germline assignment: CDR1 SGHTA and CDR2 FQGNSA.

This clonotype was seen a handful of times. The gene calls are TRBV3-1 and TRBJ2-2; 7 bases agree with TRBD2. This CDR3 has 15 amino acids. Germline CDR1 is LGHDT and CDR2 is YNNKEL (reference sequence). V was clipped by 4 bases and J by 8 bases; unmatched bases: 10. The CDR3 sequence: CASSPSAGVTGELFF. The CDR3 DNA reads TGTGCCAGCAGCCCCAGCGCGGGAGTAACGGGGGAGCTGTTTTTT. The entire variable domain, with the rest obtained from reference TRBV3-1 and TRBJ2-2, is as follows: DTAVSQTPKYLVTQMGNDKSIKCEQNLGHDTMYWYKQDSKKFLKIMFSYNNKELIINETVPNRFSPKSPDKAHLNLHINSLELGDSAVYFCASSPSAGVTGELFFGEGSRLTVL.

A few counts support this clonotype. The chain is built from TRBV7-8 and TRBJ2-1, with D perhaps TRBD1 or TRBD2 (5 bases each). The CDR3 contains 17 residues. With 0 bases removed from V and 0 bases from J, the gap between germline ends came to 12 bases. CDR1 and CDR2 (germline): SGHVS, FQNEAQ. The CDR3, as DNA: TGTGCCAGCAGCTTAGCGCCCGGGGCTTACTCCTACAATGAGCAGTTCTTC. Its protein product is CASSLAPGAYSYNEQFF.

The CDR3 here is CASSQPPIENEQFF. In nucleotides, the CDR3 is TGTGCCAGCAGTCAACCCCCTATCGAGAATGAGCAGTTCTTC. V and J are TRBV6-5 and TRBJ2-1; D is uncertain. V was shortened by 5 bases and J by 7 bases, with 15 bases between the two germline ends. CDR1 and CDR2 (germline): MNHEY, SVGAGI. The CDR3 loop spans 14 amino acids.